Listed below are T cell receptor beta chains from one sample, sequenced in a study of blood T cell repertoires in COVID-19. The repertoire was sequenced with immunoSEQ multiplex PCR; TCRdb's copy has only in-frame clones and lacks some. The repertoire holds 60,000 to 70,000 clones, with approximately 85% as singletons. Sequenced sample: peripheral blood. The origin of the receptors is a man between 50 and 59 years old with acute or convalescent COVID-19. Each CDR3 is given with its conserved first and last residue. Each record gives: D gene, J gene, V gene, clone size, CDR3 protein, CDR3 DNA. A D gene is named only where the DNA matches it firmly. Size values are once, few and many counts, or a class for expanded clones, and some rows have none.

>TRBD1|TRBJ1-2|TRBV5-6|-
CASSLGRQGPYGYTF
TGTGCCAGCAGCTTGGGCAGACAGGGACCATATGGCTACACCTTC
>TRBD1|TRBJ2-4|TRBV4-1|-
CASSRGQGEVVNIQYF
TGCGCCAGCAGCCGCGGACAGGGAGAAGTAGTAAACATTCAGTACTTC
>-|TRBJ1-3|TRBV15|-
CATSKDILSSGNTIYF
TGTGCCACCAGCAAGGACATCCTGAGCTCTGGAAACACCATATATTTT
>-|TRBJ2-5|TRBV6-5|-
CASRREKETQYF
TGTGCCAGCAGGCGGGAAAAAGAGACCCAGTACTTC
>TRBD2|TRBJ2-5|TRBV4-1|once
CASSRLLSGGVLGTQYF
TGCGCCAGCAGCCGCCTATTGAGCGGGGGGGTCCTGGGGACCCAGTACTTC
>-|TRBJ1-1|TRBV18|-
CASSRQAVTEAFF
TGTGCCAGCTCACGACAGGCCGTCACTGAAGCTTTCTTT
>-|TRBJ2-7|TRBV12-5|-
CASKGITYEQYF
TGTGCTAGTAAGGGGATAACCTACGAGCAGTACTTC
>TRBD1|TRBJ2-1|TRBV6-5|-
CAVQRQGAFYEQFF
TGTGCCGTTCAAAGACAGGGGGCTTTCTATGAGCAGTTCTTC
>-|TRBJ2-6|TRBV6-6|-
CASSYSRPGANVLTF
TGTGCCAGCAGTTACTCCAGGCCTGGGGCCAACGTCCTGACTTTC
>-|TRBJ1-5|TRBV3-1/TRBV3-2|once
CASSQGGWVNQPQHF
TGTGCCAGCAGCCAAGGGGGCTGGGTCAATCAGCCCCAGCATTTT
>-|TRBJ1-5|TRBV30|-
CAWARGTNQPQHF
TGTGCCTGGGCCCGGGGTACCAATCAGCCCCAGCATTTT
>-|TRBJ2-7|TRBV7-3|-
CASSLTGDSPDQYF
TGTGCCAGCAGCTTAACGGGGGACTCCCCGGATCAGTACTTC
>TRBD2|TRBJ2-1|TRBV29-1|-
CSVVPGLENEQFF
TGCAGCGTTGTCCCGGGACTAGAAAATGAGCAGTTCTTC
>TRBD1|TRBJ1-3|TRBV25-1|-
CASSEFRQGVRNTIYF
TGTGCCAGCAGTGAATTTCGCCAGGGGGTGAGAAACACCATATATTTT
>-|TRBJ2-7|TRBV5-3|-
CARDPWGGEQYF
TGTGCCAGAGACCCCTGGGGAGGAGAGCAGTACTTC
>-|TRBJ2-1|TRBV19|-
CASSIGQVSNSYNEQFF
TGTGCCAGTAGTATAGGACAGGTCAGCAACTCCTACAATGAGCAGTTCTTC
>TRBD1|TRBJ1-2|TRBV5-4|once
CASSLTGGNYGYTF
TGTGCCAGCAGCCTCACAGGGGGGAACTATGGCTACACCTTC
>-|TRBJ1-6|TRBV28|-
CASRPNRAWDSPLHF
TGTGCCAGCAGACCAAACAGGGCCTGGGATTCACCCCTCCACTTT
>-|TRBJ1-1|TRBV6-5|-
CASSYSMRNTEAFF
TGTGCCAGCAGTTACTCGATGAGGAACACTGAAGCTTTCTTT
>-|TRBJ1-5|TRBV6-5|-
CATGKSQPQHF
TGTGCCACCGGGAAAAGTCAGCCCCAGCATTTT
>-|TRBJ1-1|TRBV5-5|-
CASSPEQRGTEAFF
TGTGCCAGCAGCCCCGAACAGCGGGGCACTGAAGCTTTCTTT
>TRBD2|TRBJ2-5|TRBV10-1|-
CASSGTSDGETQYF
TGCGCCAGCTCCGGGACTAGCGACGGGGAGACCCAGTACTTC
>-|TRBJ2-7|TRBV4-1|-
CASSQDSTAPSYEQYF
TGCGCCAGCAGCCAAGATTCAACAGCACCGTCCTACGAGCAGTACTTC
>TRBD1|TRBJ2-1|TRBV5-4|-
CASSPGTGVYNEQFF
TGTGCCAGCAGCCCCGGGACAGGGGTATACAATGAGCAGTTCTTC
>TRBD1|TRBJ2-7|TRBV18|-
CASSPGQAHSYEQYF
TGTGCCAGCTCACCCGGACAGGCACACTCCTACGAGCAGTACTTC
>-|TRBJ2-3|TRBV12-5|once
CASGPRTDTQYF
TGTGCTAGTGGTCCTCGGACAGATACGCAGTATTTT
>TRBD1|TRBJ1-4|TRBV5-5|-
CASTIGGQGNEKLFF
TGTGCCAGCACCATAGGGGGACAGGGTAATGAAAAACTGTTTTTT
>-|TRBJ2-5|TRBV7-3|-
CASSLGHQETQYF
TGTGCCAGCAGCTTAGGGCATCAAGAGACCCAGTACTTC
>-|TRBJ1-2|TRBV19|-
CASSISAGEGYTF
TGTGCCAGTAGTATATCGGCAGGGGAAGGCTACACCTTC
>-|TRBJ2-3|TRBV6-2/TRBV6-3|-
CASSYSYSGGTDTQYF
TGTGCCAGCAGTTACTCCTACTCAGGGGGGACAGATACGCAGTATTTT
>-|TRBJ1-1|TRBV30|-
CAWMPGLRNTEAFF
TGTGCCTGGATGCCGGGACTGAGGAACACTGAAGCTTTCTTT
>-|TRBJ2-5|TRBV7-8|-
CASSLATFDRQETQYF
TGTGCCAGCAGCTTAGCGACATTCGACAGGCAAGAGACCCAGTACTTC
>-|TRBJ2-6|TRBV2|-
CASRQADSGANVLTF
TGTGCCAGCCGACAGGCTGACTCTGGGGCCAACGTCCTGACTTTC
>TRBD1|TRBJ1-5|TRBV20-1|-
CSASPTGSRNQPQHF
TGCAGTGCTAGTCCGACAGGGAGCCGGAATCAGCCCCAGCATTTT
>-|TRBJ2-7|TRBV6-2/TRBV6-3|-
CASSYTRNEQYF
TGTGCCAGCAGTTACACGAGGAATGAGCAGTACTTC
>-|TRBJ2-5|TRBV11-2|once
CASSLRGQETQYF
TGTGCCAGCAGCCTCAGGGGACAAGAGACCCAGTACTTC
>-|TRBJ2-3|TRBV12-3/TRBV12-4|-
CASRGGNTDTQYF
TGTGCCAGCAGGGGGGGAAACACAGATACGCAGTATTTT
>-|TRBJ2-2|TRBV12-5|-
CASGLLGARTGELFF
TGTGCTAGTGGTTTGCTGGGGGCAAGGACCGGGGAGCTGTTTTTT
>-|TRBJ2-7|TRBV27|-
CASSLGTGSYEQYF
TGTGCCAGCAGTTTAGGAACAGGGTCCTACGAGCAGTACTTC
>-|TRBJ2-3|TRBV7-3|-
CASSLIRVGRLNYTWGQYF
TGTGCCAGCAGCTTAATTAGGGTTGGACGACTAAACTACACTTGGGGGCAGTATTTT
>-|TRBJ2-1|TRBV6-5|-
CASARGGISYNEQFF
TGTGCCAGCGCTAGGGGGGGCATATCGTACAATGAGCAGTTCTTC
>-|TRBJ2-2|TRBV15|-
CATSRVLEGGELFF
TGTGCCACCAGCAGAGTTCTAGAAGGCGGGGAGCTGTTTTTT
>TRBD2|TRBJ2-3|TRBV7-8|-
CASGRGRGGGTDTQYF
TGTGCCAGCGGCCGAGGGCGGGGGGGCGGCACAGATACGCAGTATTTT
>TRBD1|TRBJ1-1|TRBV4-1|once
CASSPLGDSTEAFF
TGCGCCAGCAGCCCCCTGGGGGACAGCACTGAAGCTTTCTTT
>TRBD1|TRBJ1-1|TRBV2|-
CASSDDREDTEAFF
TGTGCCAGCAGTGATGACAGGGAGGACACTGAAGCTTTCTTT
>TRBD1|TRBJ2-2|TRBV9|-
CASSVDGTGGHGELFF
TGTGCCAGCAGCGTAGACGGGACAGGGGGCCACGGGGAGCTGTTTTTT
>-|TRBJ1-4|TRBV7-2|-
CASSLVSSGRNEKLFF
TGTGCCAGCAGCTTAGTGAGCTCAGGGAGGAATGAAAAACTGTTTTTT
>TRBD1|TRBJ2-3|TRBV4-2|-
CASSHGQGADTQYF
TGTGCCAGCAGCCATGGCCAGGGGGCAGATACGCAGTATTTT
>-|TRBJ2-2|TRBV11-2|-
CASSFDSTNTGELFF
TGTGCCAGCAGCTTCGACAGCACGAACACCGGGGAGCTGTTTTTT
>-|TRBJ2-1|TRBV27|-
CASSYSGNNEQFF
TGTGCCAGCAGTTATTCCGGGAACAATGAGCAGTTCTTC
>TRBD2|TRBJ2-5|TRBV18|-
CASSPKTGGRRETQYF
TGTGCCAGCTCACCAAAAACGGGGGGGCGGCGAGAGACCCAGTACTTC
>-|TRBJ1-6|TRBV4-1|-
CASSQGHFNSPLHF
TGCGCCAGCAGCCAGGGACACTTTAATTCACCCCTCCACTTT
>TRBD2|TRBJ2-3|TRBV5-1|-
CASSLGLAGGTDTQYF
TGCGCCAGCAGCTTGGGACTAGCGGGGGGCACAGATACGCAGTATTTT
>-|TRBJ2-5|TRBV29-1|few
CSVNAVEETQYF
TGCAGCGTTAATGCGGTAGAGGAGACCCAGTACTTC
>-|TRBJ1-5|TRBV7-2|few
CASSLDSGNQPQHF
TGTGCCAGCAGCCTCGATTCGGGCAATCAGCCCCAGCATTTT
>TRBD2|TRBJ2-3|TRBV7-8|once
CASSTRDLAGYTDTQYF
TGTGCCAGCAGCACTAGGGACTTAGCGGGGTACACAGATACGCAGTATTTT
>-|TRBJ2-2|TRBV20-1|once
CSAQGTGELFF
TGCAGTGCGCAGGGTACCGGGGAGCTGTTTTTT
>TRBD1|TRBJ2-7|TRBV10-3|-
CAIWTGASSYEQYF
TGTGCCATTTGGACAGGGGCCTCTTCCTACGAGCAGTACTTC
>-|TRBJ2-7|TRBV10-3|-
CATHRGDYEQYF
TGTGCCACCCACCGGGGTGACTACGAGCAGTACTTC
>-|TRBJ2-5|TRBV30|-
CAWSVSQAQETQYF
TGTGCCTGGAGTGTAAGTCAGGCTCAAGAGACCCAGTACTTC